This is a list of T cell receptor beta chains from one sample in a study of PD-L1 blockade in urothelial cancer. Using immunoSEQ multiplex PCR, the repertoire was profiled, and TCRdb retains in-frame clones only, with some absent. This table has tens of thousands of clones, around 90% appearing once. Sequences were derived from PBMCs, sampled around atezolizumab (anti-PD-L1) treatment. These receptors were obtained from a man aged 65-85 years with urothelial cancer. Both conserved end residues are part of each CDR3.

V: TRBV27
J: TRBJ2-5
CDR3: CASSLLGVGETQYF

V: TRBV27
J: TRBJ2-3
CDR3: CASSLKTIPTDTQYF

V: TRBV9
J: TRBJ1-1
CDR3: CASSSSSTGGTEAFF

V: TRBV7-9
J: TRBJ1-1
CDR3: CASSPVARNTEAFF

V: TRBV5-6
J: TRBJ1-1
CDR3: CASSRGENTEAFF

V: TRBV19
J: TRBJ2-1
CDR3: CASSKGQLSYNEQFF

V: TRBV28
J: TRBJ2-7
CDR3: CASSLPLRASGGTYEQYF

V: TRBV5-1
J: TRBJ1-2
CDR3: CASSSNPGQGASNYGYTF

V: TRBV19
J: TRBJ1-2
CDR3: CASSTYTGINYGYTF

V: TRBV6-1
J: TRBJ2-1
CDR3: CASSASSYNEQFF

V: TRBV6-1
J: TRBJ2-5
CDR3: CASRPLGGGGETQYF

V: TRBV5-1
J: TRBJ2-1
CDR3: CASSLSGASNEQFF

V: TRBV2
J: TRBJ1-4
CDR3: CASSDRGKLFF

V: TRBV5-1
J: TRBJ1-6
CDR3: CASSRGGAYQTPLHF

V: TRBV28
J: TRBJ2-5
CDR3: CASSLTGGAGETQYF

V: TRBV4-1
J: TRBJ2-2
CDR3: CASSQEGGGGSTGELFF

V: TRBV25-1
J: TRBJ2-7
CDR3: CASSPSNRGTYEQYF

V: TRBV2
J: TRBJ2-5
CDR3: CASSEDGAGGETQYF

V: TRBV4-2
J: TRBJ2-3
CDR3: CASSQEGRRLTDTQYF

V: TRBV9
J: TRBJ2-7
CDR3: CASSVALDSRGQYEQYF

V: TRBV5-6
J: TRBJ2-1
CDR3: CASSLGVSYNEQFF

V: TRBV9
J: TRBJ2-7
CDR3: CASSRGLEGYEQYF

V: TRBV5-1
J: TRBJ2-5
CDR3: CASSSWLGTSGQETQYF

V: TRBV9
J: TRBJ2-7
CDR3: CASSETGLAGSYEQYF

V: TRBV5-1
J: TRBJ1-1
CDR3: CASSLSENRGNTEAFF

V: TRBV5-1
J: TRBJ2-7
CDR3: CASSFISGSTYEQYF

V: TRBV5-1
J: TRBJ1-1
CDR3: CASSLAFDREAFF

V: TRBV28
J: TRBJ1-4
CDR3: CASSLGGATNEKLFF

V: TRBV5-6
J: TRBJ2-1
CDR3: CASSFSVAYNEQFF

V: TRBV19
J: TRBJ2-5
CDR3: CASSIWVTALEETQYF

V: TRBV5-1
J: TRBJ2-3
CDR3: CASSLGTSSDTQYF

V: TRBV16
J: TRBJ2-2
CDR3: CASSPVTGTGELFF

V: TRBV28
J: TRBJ1-1
CDR3: CASSAFRVVTEAFF

V: TRBV9
J: TRBJ2-1
CDR3: CASSVGAGGGEQFF

V: TRBV19
J: TRBJ1-1
CDR3: CASIQPGQMNTEAFF

V: TRBV7-9
J: TRBJ2-1
CDR3: CASSQGLAGNAERKHFF

V: TRBV5-4
J: TRBJ2-7
CDR3: CASSGTGNEQYF

V: TRBV7-9
J: TRBJ2-7
CDR3: CASSPSGSSYEQYF

V: TRBV2
J: TRBJ2-1
CDR3: CASRAGRSSYNEQFF

V: TRBV28
J: TRBJ2-2
CDR3: CVSCFAGFNTGELFF

V: TRBV18
J: TRBJ2-5
CDR3: CASSPGQGETQYF

V: TRBV30
J: TRBJ2-1
CDR3: CACAPSGSYNEQFF

V: TRBV5-6
J: TRBJ2-2
CDR3: CASSRGTVNTGELFF

V: TRBV7-9
J: TRBJ1-3
CDR3: CASSLALAGQGIDTIYF

V: TRBV7-9
J: TRBJ2-7
CDR3: CASSSDRKYEQYF

V: TRBV5-6
J: TRBJ2-5
CDR3: CASSFVVASGRVETQYF

V: TRBV7-2
J: TRBJ2-3
CDR3: CASSLHGVGRPDTQYF

V: TRBV30
J: TRBJ2-1
CDR3: CARGGVYNEQFF